The 5 T cell receptor beta chains presented below share a single source sample, sequenced in a study of T cell changes during pregnancy in multiple sclerosis. Clones were read by immunoSEQ multiplex PCR, and TCRdb kept only the in-frame ones, dropping some. The table includes fewer than 20,000 clones, nearly 90% detected once. This material consisted of CD8+ T cells from peripheral blood mononuclear cells, taken after pregnancy. Source of these receptors: a female donor in good health, enrolled as a control in a pregnancy study.

The chain employs TRBV29-1 and TRBJ2-1; TRBD2 agrees at 9 bases. CDR3 size: 21 residues. Looked up from germline, CDR1 is SQVTM and CDR2 is ANQGSEA. The trim removed 5 bases at V and 7 bases at J, leaving 30 bases unmatched. CDR3 loop: CSVLGRRPGIGSGSGRNEQFF. The CDR3 region has the DNA TGCAGCGTTTTGGGCAGGAGGCCGGGGATAGGTAGCGGGAGTGGGAGGAATGAGCAGTTCTTC.

This clone was seen just once. The V call is TRBV7-3, the J call TRBJ2-7; 12 bases align to TRBD2. After removal of 6 bases from V and 7 bases from J, the junction contained 7 bases not matched to a gene. The CDR3 contains 14 residues. Germline V CDR1 and CDR2: SGHTA, FQGTGA. CDR3 in amino acids: CASSPSGGAGEQYF. The CDR3 nucleotides are TGTGCCAGCAGTCCTAGCGGGGGGGCAGGAGAGCAGTACTTC.

This chain joins TRBV6-1 and TRBJ2-3; tentatively, D is TRBD1 (6 bases). Germline CDR1 and CDR2: MNHNS and SASEGT. V lost 6 bases to trimming and J lost 0 bases, with 13 bases between them. The CDR3 is made up of 15 amino acids. The CDR3 is CASRPTGLSTDTQYF. The CDR3 DNA reads as TGTGCCAGCAGACCTACAGGGCTTAGCACAGATACGCAGTATTTT.

The V and J genes are TRBV27 and TRBJ2-7; 8 bases fit TRBD1. Germline V gives CDR1 MNHEY, CDR2 SMNVEV (reference sequence). The length of the CDR3 is 14 residues. Trimming cost V 6 bases and J 3 bases; bases outside gene matches: 7. This CDR3 reads CASSPLGQGYEQYF. The CDR3 region has the DNA TGTGCCAGCAGCCCTCTCGGACAGGGCTACGAGCAGTACTTC.

This clone is medium-sized within its sample. This chain uses TRBV4-1 with TRBJ2-5; TRBD1 is a possible D gene (6 bases). There are 15 residues in the CDR3. Between the trimmed V and J ends, which lost 3 bases and 7 bases, there was a span of 18 bases. Germline V gives CDR1 MGHRA, CDR2 YSYEKL. The CDR3 DNA reads TGCGCCAGCAGCCAGGCTACAGGGATCACAGGGACCCAGTACTTC. This sequence encodes CASSQATGITGTQYF.